The present TCR beta chain was sequenced within a study of Graves' ophthalmopathy and Graves' hyperthyroidism. Other autoimmune disease, uncontrolled infection, pregnancy and lactation led to exclusion. The PBMCs used were ones drawn from 9.5 to 10 ml of fresh peripheral blood. This clonotype showed up many times. Amplification targeted the TCR beta CDR3 regions, with RNA transcripts as the source material. HTBI primers served in a first-round RT-PCR, which a second-round multiplex PCR followed. TCRdb analysed the multiplex PCR reads with MiXCR anew, one entry per CDR3 protein. The repertoire holds about 410,000 distinct CDR3 sequences, with about 17% as singletons. Germline V gene sequence: CDR1 SEHNR, CDR2 FQNEAQ (reference sequence). V trimming: 5 bases; J trimming: 4 bases; junction bases outside the gene matches: 4. This CDR3 has 13 residues.

Sequenced input: peripheral blood. The chain carries TRBV7-9 and TRBJ1-1, with 7 bases that match TRBD1. This receptor was obtained from a woman aged 18-30 years with Graves' ophthalmopathy. Here the CDR3 DNA reads TGTGCCAGCAGCCACGACAGGGTCACTGAAGCTTTCTTT. It yields the protein CASSHDRVTEAFF.